The clone carrying this T cell receptor (beta chain) was observed a few times. What it binds is not known. Trimming stripped 4 bases from V and 10 bases from J, with 14 bases between. CDR3 length: 13 amino acids. Looked up from germline, CDR1 is MGHRA and CDR2 is YSYEKL. The data derive from a study of cytomegalovirus exposure and HLA in healthy donors. On the study more broadly: The 110 million or so unique TCR beta sequences, from around 200 million T cells, were found by an earlier analysis.

Amplification used 60 Vbeta primers and 13 Jbeta primers. The assay was immunoSEQ multiplex PCR, and TCRdb's table has in-frame clones only and misses some. Among 100,000 to 130,000 clones, approximately 73% were seen once, and the ten largest hold 6.5% to 8.5%. Study observations and caveats: According to the study, 160 or so TCR beta chains were cytomegalovirus-associated.

Sequencing was performed on PBMCs. The chain employs TRBV4-1 and TRBJ2-1; D not certain. This clonotype was obtained from a man between 25 and 39 years old in good health and CMV-seronegative. CDR3: CASSPTFSGEQFF. CDR3 DNA sequence: TGCGCCAGCAGCCCGACCTTCTCCGGGGAGCAGTTCTTC.